The following is a T cell receptor beta chain sequence with its context. Its recognized antigen is unknown. No quality values exist for individual bases; no much larger clone is one base distant. The cohort was made up of approximately 670 healthy bone marrow donors. At the time of sampling, every cohort member was nominally healthy, though immune exposures that went unrecorded were likely present. The donor was CMV seropositive and was included in the group of 289 seropositive cohort members. A peripheral blood sample was provided by each donor, and peripheral blood mononuclear cells were used for TCR beta sequencing. The Qiagen DNeasy Blood Extraction Kit was used to extract genomic DNA from the blood cell samples. Trimming at the junction amounts to 5 bases on V and 10 bases on J, and the germline ends lie 21 bases apart. CDR1 MNHNS and CDR2 SASEGT were looked up in the germline V gene. Counted from cysteine to phenylalanine, this CDR3 has 15 amino acids. The sequence is cut down to CDR3 DNA, 45 bases in frame from base 1.

The data originate from a study of cytomegalovirus exposure and HLA in healthy donors (dated by TCRdb to 2016 to 2017). With regard to the full study: An earlier analysis of some 600 of the donors reported approximately 300 Gb of sequence data and 117 million unique TCR beta sequences obtained from approximately 180 million T cells. Alongside the repertoire data, information on donor age, sex, ethnicity and CMV serostatus was compiled. To study patterns of TCR occurrence, a later analysis re-analyzed previously published TCR beta repertoires from just over 650 donors and added high-resolution HLA genotyping. An earlier analysis of fewer than 700 of the donors applied high-throughput TCR beta sequencing to assess whether each TCR beta V gene segment acted as functional or pseudogenic. About 300 gigabases of sequencing data and 70 million to 100 million unique TCR sequences were included in an early release covering about 700 HLA-typed donors. Every repertoire in the discovery cohort had been generated on one and the same sequencing platform. HLA typing included class I and class II loci at four-digit resolution. Typing coverage varied by locus: roughly 620-640 donors for A, B, C, DRB1 and DQB1; approximately 520 for DQA1; approximately 610 for DPA1; 450 to 480 for DPB1. Because of strong linkage in the cohort, roughly five DR-DQ haplotypes were treated as single units for association and clustering. Of the roughly 410 genotyped donors, 65% to 90% were placed in the genetic ancestry cluster associated with self-reported Caucasian donors. The aim of the study was to test whether cataloging public T cell receptors could identify signatures of past pathogen exposure. A later genetic analysis took genome-wide SNP genotypes for about 65% of the 666 donors and used that subset as a discovery cohort. The study used immunosequencing to profile the T cell repertoires of several hundred subjects and linked those repertoires to cytomegalovirus serostatus. The study combined high-throughput TCR immunosequencing, statistical association of individual TCRs with disease status, and machine learning to predict cytomegalovirus infection status. Besides the first cohort of some 670 subjects, a separate validation cohort made up of over 95 different subjects was used. Among 300 to 500 genotyped donors of the cohort, an average of around 220,000 unique TCR beta nucleotide sequences was sequenced per donor, of which about 19% were non-productive. Rather than drawing on any new phenotypic data, the later analysis identified candidate immune exposures from TCR beta sequences and the way those sequences occurred across donors.

On the study overall, not on this receptor specifically: While some public TCRs were present in many individuals, most TCR sequences turned up only very rarely across donors. Because counts were too low, about 18 rarely observed V segments, including chromosome 9 orphons, were excluded from the earlier analysis of some 590 of the donors. According to a later analysis, TCR association rates differed among HLA loci, with DRB1 alleles showing the most associated TCRs and HLA-C alleles showing the fewest. A group of highly shared sequence variants was considered likely to be a technical artifact of the sequencing pipeline. Because HLA typing was missing for some donors at each locus, association tests included only the typed subset. A later analysis reported that several top co-occurrence clusters appeared linked to parvovirus B19, influenza, CMV and Epstein-Barr virus. Compared with the 666-donor mean, donors in an Asian-associated ancestry cluster had fewer N-insertions in productive TCRs, according to a later genetic analysis. Some IMGT-functional V segments, including TRBV6-2 and TRBV6-3, could not be told apart with the 87-base-pair reads, so those segments were excluded. In an earlier analysis of 587 of the donors, most TCR beta V segments appeared in productive rearrangements about 87% or about 30% of the time, broadly matching IMGT annotations. Only TCR beta chains were sequenced in this cohort, and the absence of alpha or paired-chain data limited detectable features. Cytomegalovirus status was reported to be diagnosed by the classifier with high specificity and sensitivity in both the original and validation cohorts. According to the authors, the approach could potentially be generalized to other disease states and immunological phenotypes. In a later genetic analysis, a missense DCLRE1C variant was associated with V-gene and J-gene trimming of TCR beta chains, and the association was replicated in an independent cohort. In a later analysis, HLA-associated TCR beta chains showed more clonal expansion and lower generation probabilities than non-associated chains that were equally common. A later analysis associated roughly 17,000 TCR beta sequences with specific HLA alleles at a false discovery rate of 0.05. Presence/absence analyses assumed roughly uniform sequencing depth across donors, an assumption that may not hold. A further reported finding was that TCR beta sequences accurately predicted the HLA-A and HLA-B alleles for most subjects in the first cohort. According to a later analysis, most CMV-associated TCR beta chains appeared to be HLA-restricted, and the HLA associations seemed to be driven largely by CMV exposure. A few of the identified cytomegalovirus-associated TCR beta chains were confirmed in vitro to be specific for cytomegalovirus antigens. Linkage disequilibrium might explain the correlated functional status among segregating V segments, but an unknown experimental factor could not be ruled out. Strong co-occurrence of HLA alleles, especially DR and DQ, made assigning TCR associations to individual alleles difficult. Immune exposure information for the cohort was limited to CMV serostatus. The study listed approximately 150 TCR beta chains as associated with cytomegalovirus.

Receptors were amplified or captured by the immunoSEQ multiplex PCR assay. For the multiplex PCR, a mixture combining 60 forward primers for TCR Vbeta segments and 13 reverse primers for TCR Jbeta segments was used. Amplification of the CDR3 region of rearranged TCR beta genes was performed with a multiplex PCR assay on genomic DNA. The amplified TCR beta libraries were sequenced on the Illumina HiSeq System as 87-base-pair reads. The source study handled its data this way. A later analysis counted tens of millions of unique TCR beta chains across the 666 repertoires, and roughly 10 million of these chains were shared by at least two donors. To remove PCR and sequencing errors, raw reads were error-corrected and collapsed into unique sequences using a nearest-neighbor algorithm that merged closely related sequences. To assign V, D and J gene segments, CDR3 sequences were aligned to IMGT reference sequences. For a sequence to be retained, a match of at least six nucleotides to both a V gene segment and a J gene segment was required. A rearrangement was called productive if the CDR3 had no stop codons and remained in frame with V and J, and every other rearrangement was called non-productive. Following IMGT convention, CDR3 was defined as the stretch from the second conserved V-encoded cysteine to the conserved J-encoded phenylalanine. In an earlier analysis of more than 550 of the donors, sequences lacking an unambiguous match to a single V gene segment were excluded. In an earlier analysis of 587 of the donors, a V segment was called functional when productive rearrangements were above 56.7%, and segregating when the standard deviation between donors exceeded 5%. A statistical classification framework was built for diagnosing cytomegalovirus status from the catalog of TCR beta chain sequences. A later analysis assigned V and J genes by comparing TCR nucleotide sequences with IMGT/GENE-DB human TR gene sequences. Using the TCRdist pipeline, a later analysis assigned CDR3 sequences along with most-parsimonious VDJ recombination scenarios. A later analysis defined each TCR beta chain by its CDR3 amino acid sequence plus V-gene family, and excluded reads lacking a unique V-gene family. In a later analysis, 550 to 650 highly shared, low-generation-probability nucleotide sequences were removed to address suspected cross-contamination and a sequencing artifact. In a later analysis, a clonal expansion index for each public chain was calculated from normalized within-repertoire ranks of inferred template counts. In a later analysis, generation probabilities were computed using a VDJ recombination model fitted to out-of-frame rearrangements, and the results were checked against IGoR. A later analysis scored TCR-TCR, TCR-HLA and TCR-CMV co-occurrence with hypergeometric tests, applying a repertoire-size bias correction to TCR pairs. In a later analysis, false discovery rates were estimated by permuting HLA or CMV assignments 20 times. In a later analysis, co-occurring TCRs were grouped using DBSCAN, and TCRdist sequence similarity was added for clustering within HLA-allele-positive subsets. Repertoires with fewer than 30,000 or more than 120,000 public chains, plus five repertoires with anomalous nucleotide sharing, were excluded from co-occurrence clustering. TCRdb mirrors the immuneACCESS table, restricted to in-frame sequences. Some clones are absent from its copies; in checked studies, under half trace to an unresolved V gene, and the reason for the others is unknown. That table gives V, J and clone size, and the DNA gave D and trimming. The sample contains approximately 140,000 clones, just over 70% of them found a single time. About 3% of the sample lies in the top ten.

This chain joins TRBV6-1 to TRBJ2-1, and TRBD2 may be the D gene, going by 7 matching bases. Sequenced sample: PBMCs. This sequence originates from a woman aged 55-70 years in good health and CMV-seropositive. CDR3 loop: CASSKGGASSGEQFF. The bases read TGTGCCAGCAGTAAGGGGGGGGCGAGCTCGGGGGAGCAGTTCTTC.